This TCR beta chain appears in the sequencing data of a study of T cells after yellow fever vaccination. Overall study findings and caveats: Just a small share of clonotypes turned up in the CD4 compartment as well as the CD8 compartment. Weaker overall, the secondary response nonetheless peaked faster (day 5 versus 15). In post-booster samples, most primary-vaccination clones reappeared (96% CD4, around 87% CD8).

Germline trimming cut 4 bases from V and 2 bases from J; bases unmatched to any gene: 11. The CDR3 extends over 15 amino acids. Germline CDR1 and CDR2: GTSNPN and SVGIG (reference sequence). Conversion of TCR transcripts into cDNA relied on 5'RACE template switching, which added a universal primer site and UMIs. TCRdb analysed the 5' RACE reads with MiXCR anew, one entry per CDR3 protein. The sample yields 300,000 to 450,000 distinct CDR3 sequences, 7% to 10% seen once. Notes on this clonotype: Its cognate antigen is unknown.

The rearrangement joins TRBV30 to TRBJ2-7, with 7 bases lining up with TRBD1. Sequencing was performed on PBMCs, taken roughly seven weeks after the first yellow fever vaccination. This clonotype was sampled from a man between 18 and 29 years old who received the YFV17D yellow fever vaccine. The CDR3 DNA follows: TGTGCCTGGATACCCCCGGGCAGGGGGACCTACGAGCAGTACTTC. Translating gives CAWIPPGRGTYEQYF.